What follows are 9 T cell receptor beta chains derived from one specimen sequenced in a study of Ad26.COV2.S vaccination and SARS-CoV-2 variants. The protocol was immunoSEQ multiplex PCR, while the TCRdb copy is restricted to in-frame clones and leaves out a portion. The table includes around 350,000 clones, 92% detected once. This material consisted of peripheral blood, taken after recovery from COVID-19. These TCRs come from a human donor who had recovered from COVID-19.

V and J are TRBV19 and TRBJ2-1, with D perhaps matching TRBD1 or TRBD2 (5 bases each). CDR1 is LNHDA and CDR2 is SQIVND in the germline V gene (reference sequence). This CDR3 has 16 residues. Trimming removed 5 bases at V and 2 bases at J, with 16 bases between. The CDR3 loop reads CASSVYRQGPYNEQFF. DNA for the CDR3: TGTGCCAGTAGTGTCTATCGGCAGGGACCCTACAATGAGCAGTTCTTC.

The rearrangement joins TRBV10-1 to TRBJ2-3; 10 bases map to TRBD2. The CDR3 loop spans 13 amino acids. Germline CDR1 WNHNN, CDR2 SYGVQD (reference sequence). J lost 6 bases, V lost 7 bases, and 4 bases had no gene match. CDR3 loop: CASTSGGADTQYF. CDR3 in DNA: TGCGCCAGCACGAGCGGGGGGGCGGATACGCAGTATTTT.

The genes are TRBV19 and TRBJ2-1; TRBD1 might be the D (7 bases). The V end was cut by 6 bases, the J end by 8 bases, with 29 bases between. Germline CDR1 is LNHDA and CDR2 is SQIVND (reference sequence). CDR3 length: 18 residues. CDR3 bases: TGTGCCAGTAGACCACGGAGGGGGCTTAGGGTAATATCGGATGAGCAGTTCTTC. Encoded protein: CASRPRRGLRVISDEQFF.

The chain combines TRBV7-9 with TRBJ1-1, with D possibly matching TRBD1 (5 bases). The CDR3 has 14 amino acids. V was cut by 1 base and J by 2 bases, with 8 bases left in between. In germline, CDR1 is SEHNR, CDR2 FQNEAQ (reference sequence). CDR3 protein: CASSLVRGNTEAFF. The CDR3 bases are TGTGCCAGCAGCTTAGTTCGGGGCAACACTGAAGCTTTCTTT.

This clone appeared a few times. This chain uses TRBV11-2 with TRBJ1-2, with 7 bases aligning to TRBD1. The J segment lost 4 bases and the V segment lost 3 bases, leaving 8 bases of the junction unmatched. This CDR3 spans 15 amino acids. Germline-derived CDR1 and CDR2 are SGHAT and FQNNGV. CDR3 loop: CASSFAGGDGYGYTF. The CDR3 DNA sequence: TGTGCCAGCAGCTTTGCAGGGGGAGATGGCTATGGCTACACCTTC.

The chain joins TRBV5-5 to TRBJ1-2; D is unresolved. Germline V gene sequence: CDR1 SGHKS, CDR2 YYEKEE (reference sequence). This CDR3 contains 13 residues. V was pared by 5 bases and J by 3 bases, with 11 bases between. CDR3 in amino acids: CASSPSDDYGYTF. CDR3 DNA: TGTGCCAGCAGTCCGAGTGACGACTATGGCTACACCTTC.

There are a few counts of this clone. The rearrangement joins TRBV14 to TRBJ2-7; D uncertain. The V end lost 0 bases, the J end lost 12 bases, and 12 bases lay between the germline ends. CDR1 is SGHDN and CDR2 is FVKESK in the germline V gene. CDR3 length: 12 residues. The CDR3 region is CASSQDNIRMYF. The CDR3 DNA reads TGTGCCAGCAGCCAAGATAACATTCGTATGTACTTC.

The genes are TRBV24-1 and TRBJ1-6, with TRBD1 as a possible D gene (5 bases). Germline CDR1 is KGHDR and CDR2 is SFDVKD. There are 16 residues in the CDR3. Trimming removed 12 bases from V and 6 bases from J, with 23 bases in between. The CDR3 DNA reads as TGTGCCCCGGGAGGGAGCAGGGAAGAACTTAATTCACCCCTCCACTTT. Amino acid sequence: CAPGGSREELNSPLHF.

This clone occurred once. The gene calls are TRBV11-2 and TRBJ2-6; D is unclear. There are 19 residues in the CDR3. V lost 2 bases to trimming and J lost 0 bases, with 17 bases between them. CDR1 is SGHAT, CDR2 FQNNGV, per germline. CDR3 loop: CASSLRVLHPLSGANVLTF. CDR3 coding DNA: TGTGCCAGCAGCTTAAGGGTCCTCCACCCCCTCTCTGGGGCCAACGTCCTGACTTTC.